The 28 T cell receptor beta chains listed next were all sequenced from one sample in a study of regulatory T cells in long-lasting Graves disease (dated by TCRdb to 2020 to 2023). Reading the label with the study, this specimen's time point is: persistent/refractory GD, antithyroid drugs over 5 years with positive TRAb. For both TCR sequencing and RNA sequencing, RNA was extracted from PBMCs using TRIzol. Receptor libraries were prepared by multiplex PCR. For sequencing, an Illumina HiSeq 4000 was employed. TCR beta libraries were built with iRepertoire HTBI primers and Arm-PCR amplification of CDR3 regions. Using fastp trimming at Q25 and MiXCR clonotype assembly, TCRdb reanalyzed the public sequencing data and kept in-frame beta chains. Here each entry gathers all rows of one CDR3 protein and keeps the most common genes and DNA. The sample table holds 350,000 to 500,000 distinct CDR3 sequences, of which roughly 21% were seen once. Clones ranked in the top ten supply 14% of the sample.

This specimen consisted of peripheral blood mononuclear cells (PBMCs), obtained when the disease was refractory, from a patient treated with antithyroid drugs. The receptors derive from a female donor with Graves disease.

The chain recombines TRBV19 with TRBJ1-5; TRBD1 aligns across 10 bases. Germline CDR1 and CDR2: LNHDA and SQIVND (reference sequence). The CDR3 consists of 13 residues. The V segment lost 10 bases and the J segment 5 bases; nucleotides outside the gene matches: 5. This chain's CDR3 is CATKDRGYQPQHF. In DNA form, the CDR3 reads TGTGCCACGAAGGACAGGGGGTATCAGCCCCAGCATTTT. The full variable domain, its missing parts supplied by reference TRBV19 and TRBJ1-5, is DGGITQSPKYLFRKEGQNVTLSCEQNLNHDAMYWYRQDPGQGLRLIYYSQIVNDFQKGDIAEGYSVSREKKESFPLTVTSAQKNPTAFYLCATKDRGYQPQHFGDGTRLSIL.

This clonotype was picked up a small number of times. CDR3 nucleotide sequence: TGTGCCATCAGTGGAGGGGATGAGCAGTTCTTC. Protein sequence: CAISGGDEQFF. This chain uses TRBV10-3 with TRBJ2-1; the D gene could be TRBD1 or TRBD2 (5 bases each). This CDR3 comprises 11 residues. CDR1 ENHRY and CDR2 SYGVKD come from the germline V gene. V lost 4 bases and J lost 8, with 6 bases in between.

This clonotype was seen at least ten times. This chain connects TRBV11-2 to TRBJ1-5; 7 bases are a match to TRBD1. V was pared by 1 base and J by 2 bases, with 2 bases of the junction left unmatched. Germline V gives CDR1 SGHAT, CDR2 FQNNGV. The CDR3 consists of 15 residues. CDR3 loop: CASSLGGTGNQPQHF. DNA for the CDR3: TGTGCCAGCAGCTTAGGAGGGACAGGCAATCAGCCCCAGCATTTT.

This clonotype was seen ten or more times. This chain connects TRBV2 to TRBJ2-7; D is possibly TRBD1 or TRBD2 (5 bases each). CDR1 SNHLY and CDR2 FYNNEI come from the germline V gene. This CDR3 region has 15 residues. V lost 2 bases and J lost 1, with 12 bases in between. CDR3 DNA sequence: TGTGCCAGCAGTGAACGGGGCTTTGAATCCTACGAGCAGTACTTC. Translating gives CASSERGFESYEQYF.

In this sample, this clonotype turned up many times. The chain links TRBV19 to TRBJ2-4, with TRBD1 as a possible D gene (6 bases). CDR1 and CDR2 from the germline V gene are LNHDA and SQIVND (reference sequence). V lost 0 bases, J lost 4 bases, and 13 bases lay in between. The CDR3 totals 16 residues. Here the CDR3 DNA reads TGTGCCAGTAGTATAGACTTCGCGACAGGTAAAAACATTCAGTACTTC. This encodes CASSIDFATGKNIQYF.

This clonotype has ten or more counts. The rearrangement joins TRBV18 to TRBJ1-1, with 7 positions matching TRBD1. CDR1 is KGHSH and CDR2 is LQKENI in the germline V gene. The junction had 11 bases not matched to a gene; V was cut back by 3 bases and J by 10 bases. The CDR3 runs to 14 residues. The DNA of the CDR3 is TGTGCCAGCTCACCTACCGCGGACAGGCACCCAGCTTTCTTT. The encoded protein is CASSPTADRHPAFF.

This clonotype was counted between two and nine times. This sequence joins TRBV27 and TRBJ1-4; no clear D. Trimming took off 7 bases at V and 0 bases at J, with 15 bases between the two ends. The CDR3 sequence is 16 residues long. Germline CDR1 and CDR2: MNHEY and SMNVEV (reference sequence). The CDR3 DNA is TGTGCCAGCACCGAGCCCCATTCCGCAACTAATGAAAAACTGTTTTTT. Translation: CASTEPHSATNEKLFF.

This clonotype was picked up a small number of times. V and J are TRBV3-1 and TRBJ1-5, with a possible D match to TRBD1 (5 bases). CDR1 is LGHDT, CDR2 YNNKEL, per germline (reference sequence). Trimming shortened V by 5 bases and J by 4 bases, and 15 bases separated the two germline ends. The CDR3 is made up of 15 amino acids. The CDR3 bases are TGTGCCAGCAGCGAGGATTTAGGGGATAATCAGCCCCAGCATTTT. Protein product: CASSEDLGDNQPQHF.

This clonotype was seen repeatedly, ten times or more. V usage is TRBV28 and J usage is TRBJ2-7; 9 bases are a match to TRBD2. The CDR3 covers 13 residues. Germline V lookup: CDR1 MDHEN, CDR2 SYDVKM. Losses at the gene ends were 7 bases for V and 5 bases for J; bases not matched to a gene: 6. Here the CDR3 DNA reads TGTGCCAGCAAGGCGGGAGGGCCTCACGAGCAGTACTTC. This gives the protein CASKAGGPHEQYF.

This clonotype has only a few counts. This rearrangement joins TRBV27 to TRBJ2-7, with 10 bases aligning to TRBD2. After removal of 6 bases from V and 7 bases from J, the junction contained 15 bases not matched to a gene. This CDR3 comprises 16 residues. Germline V lookup: CDR1 MNHEY, CDR2 SMNVEV (reference sequence). CDR3 sequence (DNA): TGTGCCAGCAGCCGACCCCTAGCGGGAGCGCCCGGAGAGCAGTACTTC. This gives the protein CASSRPLAGAPGEQYF.

The rearrangement uses TRBV3-1 and TRBJ2-3; a possible D gene is TRBD2 (6 bases). The CDR3 loop spans 16 amino acids. From germline, CDR1 is LGHDT and CDR2 YNNKEL (reference sequence). V shed 2 bases and J shed 0 bases, with 12 bases lying between them. The DNA of the CDR3 is TGTGCCAGCAGCCAACAGCCCGGACTAAGCACAGATACGCAGTATTTT. Protein sequence: CASSQQPGLSTDTQYF.

This clonotype was counted at least ten times. This chain connects TRBV28 to TRBJ1-6; 7 positions match TRBD1. The CDR3 has 15 residues. V was pared by 6 bases and J by 7 bases, with 9 bases of the junction left unmatched. Looked up from germline, CDR1 is MDHEN and CDR2 is SYDVKM. Written as DNA, the CDR3 is TGTGCCAGCAGACCCCAGGACAGGCTAAATTCACCCCTCCACTTT. Translation: CASRPQDRLNSPLHF.

The chain is built from TRBV7-2 and TRBJ1-2; perhaps TRBD1 as D (6 bases). The V and J ends lost 1 base and 0 bases respectively, with 9 bases between them. The CDR3 contains 15 residues. CDR1 and CDR2 from the germline V gene are SGHTA and FQGNSA. The CDR3 here is CASSLDGQTNYGYTF. The CDR3 DNA follows: TGTGCCAGCAGCTTAGATGGACAGACTAACTATGGCTACACCTTC.

This clonotype came up many times. J is TRBJ2-7 and V is TRBV3-1; D is undetermined. Deletions cut 4 bases from V and 6 bases from J, with 7 bases between. CDR3 length: 11 residues. CDR1 and CDR2 from the germline V gene are LGHDT and YNNKEL (reference sequence). CDR3 sequence (DNA): TGTGCCAGCAGCCCCCCCATCGAGCAGTACTTC. This translates into CASSPPIEQYF.

The chain is built from TRBV12-3 or TRBV12-4 and TRBJ1-4; no firm D call. There are 11 residues in the CDR3. V lost 6 bases and J lost 4, with 3 bases in between. The CDR3 region is CASSYNEKLFF. The CDR3 DNA reads TGTGCCAGCAGCTATAATGAAAAACTGTTTTTT.

The chain links TRBV20-1 to TRBJ2-3, with D maybe TRBD2 (5 bases). The CDR3 totals 15 residues. V was trimmed by 2 bases and J by 0 bases, leaving 12 bases between them. CDR1 is DFQATT, CDR2 SNEGSKA, per germline (reference sequence). For the CDR3, the DNA is TGCAGTGCTAGACGGGATGTTCCTAGCACAGATACGCAGTATTTT. Amino acids: CSARRDVPSTDTQYF.

The sample holds many counts of this clonotype. V and J are TRBV27 and TRBJ1-1, with a possible D match to TRBD1 (5 bases). Trimming took 6 bases from V and 2 from J, leaving 13 bases between them. CDR3 size: 14 residues. CDR1 is MNHEY, CDR2 SMNVEV, per germline (reference sequence). CDR3 sequence: CASSPGLSNTEAFF. As DNA, the CDR3 is TGTGCCAGCAGCCCGGGACTCTCAAACACTGAAGCTTTCTTT.

This clonotype was recorded many times. Being one base from a much bigger clone, this may be a read error. V is TRBV7-6 and J is TRBJ2-2; no definite D call. CDR1 and CDR2 (germline): SGHVS, FNYEAQ. V was cut by 1 base and J by 2 bases, with 5 bases left in between. This CDR3 is 14 amino acids long. CDR3 sequence reads: CASSLEGNTGELFF. In DNA form, the CDR3 reads TGTGCCAGCAGCTTAGAGGGAAACACCGGGGAGCTGTTTTTT.

This clonotype was observed many times. The V call is TRBV2, the J call TRBJ2-2; maybe TRBD2 (7 bases). The germline CDR1 and CDR2 sequences are SNHLY and FYNNEI. Trimming took off 6 bases at V and 0 bases at J, with 14 bases between the two ends. The CDR3 loop spans 16 amino acids. CDR3 coding DNA: TGTGCCAGCAGGGGGGGGCTAGCGACGAACACCGGGGAGCTGTTTTTT. Its protein product is CASRGGLATNTGELFF.

This clonotype was seen at least ten times. The chain recombines TRBV28 with TRBJ1-6, with D possibly TRBD1 on 5 matching bases. V lost 2 bases, J lost 7 bases, and 9 bases lay in between. This CDR3 is built from 14 residues. CDR1 and CDR2 from the germline V gene are MDHEN and SYDVKM. Here the CDR3 reads CASSLEQANSPLHF. The CDR3 nucleotides are TGTGCCAGCAGTTTAGAACAGGCCAATTCACCCCTCCACTTT.

This clonotype was counted many times. The V call is TRBV28, the J call TRBJ1-1; no firm D call. Between the trimmed V and J ends, which lost 6 bases and 2 bases, there was a span of 10 bases. The CDR3 extends over 13 amino acids. Looked up from germline, CDR1 is MDHEN and CDR2 is SYDVKM. The CDR3 nucleotides are TGTGCCAGCAGGCCCGCACTTAACACTGAAGCTTTCTTT. Its translation is CASRPALNTEAFF.

This clonotype was observed a handful of times. The chain links TRBV27 to TRBJ1-3, with TRBD1 matching over 9 bases. CDR1 and CDR2 (germline): MNHEY, SMNVEV (reference sequence). The V and J ends lost 5 bases and 6 bases, in that order; junction bases with no gene match: 11. The length of the CDR3 is 16 residues. The CDR3 loop reads CASSTFRDRVPNTIYF. The CDR3 region has the DNA TGTGCCAGCAGTACCTTCCGGGACAGGGTACCAAACACCATATATTTT.

This clonotype was counted a few times. This sequence joins TRBV5-6 and TRBJ2-7; possibly TRBD1 or TRBD2 for D (5 bases each). V shed 2 bases and J shed 2 bases, with 17 bases lying between them. This CDR3 is 16 amino acids long. Germline lookup yields CDR1 SGHDT and CDR2 YYEEEE. CDR3 protein: CASSFRTTEGTYEQYF. Here the CDR3 DNA reads TGTGCCAGCAGCTTCAGGACAACCGAGGGGACCTACGAGCAGTACTTC.

In this sample, this clonotype turned up many times. The V and J genes are TRBV28 and TRBJ1-3; weak D call: TRBD1 (5 bases). Germline V CDR1 and CDR2: MDHEN, SYDVKM. This CDR3 is 14 amino acids long. V was pared by 8 bases and J by 0 bases, with 11 bases between. The CDR3 here is CASDRGGSGNTIYF. CDR3 nucleotides: TGTGCCAGCGACCGGGGGGGCTCTGGAAACACCATATATTTT.

In regard to this clonotype: A single base separates this from a much larger clone, so it may be a read error. V is TRBV6-2 or TRBV6-3 and J is TRBJ1-2; D ambiguous. Germline lookup yields CDR1 MNHEY and CDR2 SVGEGT. Between the trimmed V and J ends, which lost 6 bases and 4 bases, there was a span of 18 bases. The CDR3 is 15 amino acids. The CDR3 region has the DNA TGTGCCAGCAGCGAAGGGATAGTCAGGTTCTATGGCTACACCTTC. As protein: CASSEGIVRFYGYTF.

The chain has TRBV28 and TRBJ2-5; D perhaps matches TRBD1 (6 bases). This CDR3 has 12 amino acids. V lost 8 bases, J lost 2 bases, and 9 bases lay in between. The germline V gene encodes CDR1 MDHEN and CDR2 SYDVKM. This chain's CDR3 is CASVRGQETQYF. The CDR3 nucleotides are TGTGCCAGCGTCAGGGGTCAAGAGACCCAGTACTTC.

This clonotype appeared many times. The J gene is TRBJ1-6, the V gene TRBV28; 11 bases agree with TRBD1. The CDR3 is made up of 16 amino acids. Trimming took 6 bases from V and 9 from J; bases not matched to a gene: 10. The germline gives CDR1 MDHEN, CDR2 SYDVKM. CDR3 residues: CASREDRGHLISPLHF. CDR3 coding DNA: TGTGCCAGCAGAGAGGACAGGGGGCATCTTATTTCACCCCTCCACTTT.

The chain combines TRBV3-1 with TRBJ2-2, with a weak D call TRBD1 (5 bases). Trimming left V 4 bases short and J 6 bases short, with 12 bases between. The CDR3 covers 14 residues. Germline V gives CDR1 LGHDT, CDR2 YNNKEL (reference sequence). This chain's CDR3 is CASSRYGASGELFF. In DNA form, the CDR3 reads TGTGCCAGCAGCCGTTATGGGGCTTCCGGGGAGCTGTTTTTT.